This T cell receptor (beta chain) is from a study of blood T cell repertoires in COVID-19. Whole-study context: Nucleic acid was either cDNA or gDNA, and it came from T cells, B-cell-depleted T cells, or PBMCs.

Using immunoSEQ multiplex PCR, the repertoire was profiled, and TCRdb retains in-frame clones only, with some absent. Here the sample spans 140,000 or so clones, roughly 80% being singletons. Trimming took 6 bases from V and 4 from J; bases not matched to a gene: 6. Per the germline V gene, CDR1 is ENHRY and CDR2 is SYGVKD. The CDR3 totals 14 residues. The sequence was obtained from a human donor in a cohort sampled during active COVID-19. Sequences were obtained from peripheral blood. The chain is built from TRBV10-3 and TRBJ2-7; TRBD1 matches at 10 bases. The CDR3 reads CAIRVGQGMYEQYF. The CDR3 nucleotides are TGTGCCATCAGGGTGGGACAGGGGATGTACGAGCAGTACTTC.